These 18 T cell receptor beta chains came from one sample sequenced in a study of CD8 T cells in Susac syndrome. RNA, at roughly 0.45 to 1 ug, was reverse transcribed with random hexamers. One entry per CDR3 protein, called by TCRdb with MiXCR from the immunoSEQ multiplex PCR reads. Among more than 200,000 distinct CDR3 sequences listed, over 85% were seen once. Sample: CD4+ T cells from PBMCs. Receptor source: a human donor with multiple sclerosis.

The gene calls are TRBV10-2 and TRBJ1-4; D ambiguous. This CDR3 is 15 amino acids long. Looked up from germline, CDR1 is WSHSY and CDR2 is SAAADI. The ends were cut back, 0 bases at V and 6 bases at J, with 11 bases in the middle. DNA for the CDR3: TGCGCCAGCAGTGAGTCGAGGTTCGGGGATGAAAAACTGTTTTTT. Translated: CASSESRFGDEKLFF.

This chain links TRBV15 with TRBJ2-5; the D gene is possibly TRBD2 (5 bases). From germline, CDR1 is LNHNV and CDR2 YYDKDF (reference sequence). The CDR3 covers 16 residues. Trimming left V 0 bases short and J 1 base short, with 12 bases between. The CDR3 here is CATSRDSGSPQETQYF. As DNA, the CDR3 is TGTGCCACCAGCAGAGATTCGGGATCCCCCCAAGAGACCCAGTACTTC. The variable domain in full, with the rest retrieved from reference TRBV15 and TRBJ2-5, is DAMVIQNPRYQVTQFGKPVTLSCSQTLNHNVMYWYQQKSSQAPKLLFHYYDKDFNNEADTPDNFQSRRPNTSFCFLDIRSPGLGDTAMYLCATSRDSGSPQETQYFGPGTRLLVL.

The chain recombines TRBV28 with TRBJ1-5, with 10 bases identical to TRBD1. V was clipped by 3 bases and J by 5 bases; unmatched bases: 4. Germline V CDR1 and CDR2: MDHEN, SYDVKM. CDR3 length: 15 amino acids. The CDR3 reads CASSLTGTGDQPQHF. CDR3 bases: TGTGCCAGCAGTTTGACCGGGACAGGGGATCAGCCCCAGCATTTT.

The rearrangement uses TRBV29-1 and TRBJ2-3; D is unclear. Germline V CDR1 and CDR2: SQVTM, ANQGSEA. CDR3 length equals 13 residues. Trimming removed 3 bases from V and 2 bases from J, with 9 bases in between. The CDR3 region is CSVDWQNTDTQYF. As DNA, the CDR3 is TGCAGCGTTGACTGGCAGAACACAGATACGCAGTATTTT.

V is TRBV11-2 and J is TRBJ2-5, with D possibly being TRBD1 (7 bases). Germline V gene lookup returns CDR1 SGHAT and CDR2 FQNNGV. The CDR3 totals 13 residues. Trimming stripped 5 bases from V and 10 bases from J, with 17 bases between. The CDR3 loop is CASSRTGSRGQYF. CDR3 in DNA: TGTGCCAGCAGCCGGACAGGTTCGCGGGGCCAGTACTTC. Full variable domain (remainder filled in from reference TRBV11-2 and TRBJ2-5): EAGVAQSPRYKIIEKRQSVAFWCNPISGHATLYWYQQILGQGPKLLIQFQNNGVVDDSQLPKDRFSAERLKGVDSTLKIQPAKLEDSAVYLCASSRTGSRGQYFGPGTRLLVL.

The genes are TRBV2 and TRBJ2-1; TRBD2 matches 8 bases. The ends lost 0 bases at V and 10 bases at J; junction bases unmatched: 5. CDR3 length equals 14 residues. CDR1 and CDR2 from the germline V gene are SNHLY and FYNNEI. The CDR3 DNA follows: TGTGCCAGCAGTGAAGCGGTGACGGGAGGGGAGCAGTTCTTC. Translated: CASSEAVTGGEQFF.

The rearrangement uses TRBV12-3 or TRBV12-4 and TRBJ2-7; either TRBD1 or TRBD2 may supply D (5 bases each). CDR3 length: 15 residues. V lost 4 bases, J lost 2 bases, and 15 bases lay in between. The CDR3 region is CASSSGRGRAYEQYF. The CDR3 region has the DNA TGTGCCAGCAGTTCGGGACGGGGTCGGGCCTACGAGCAGTACTTC.

The CDR3 sequence: CASSRREVQFF. The CDR3 DNA follows: TGTGCCAGCAGCCGGCGGGAGGTGCAGTTCTTC. This chain joins TRBV3-1 and TRBJ2-1, with TRBD2 matching over 8 bases. Germline CDR1 LGHDT, CDR2 YNNKEL (reference sequence). V was clipped by 4 bases and J by 12 bases; unmatched bases: 2. This CDR3 region has 11 residues.

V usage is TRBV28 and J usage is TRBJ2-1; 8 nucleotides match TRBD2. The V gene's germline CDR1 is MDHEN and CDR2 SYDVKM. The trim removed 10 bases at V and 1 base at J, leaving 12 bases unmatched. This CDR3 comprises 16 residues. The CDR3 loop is CATWGAGAPSYNEQFF. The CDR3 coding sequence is TGTGCCACCTGGGGAGCGGGGGCCCCTTCCTACAATGAGCAGTTCTTC.

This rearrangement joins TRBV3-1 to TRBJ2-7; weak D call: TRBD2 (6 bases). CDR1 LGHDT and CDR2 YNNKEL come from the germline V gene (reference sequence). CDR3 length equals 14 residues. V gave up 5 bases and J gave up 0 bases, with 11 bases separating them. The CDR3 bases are TGTGCCAGCAGCGGGACCGGGAGCTCCTACGAGCAGTACTTC. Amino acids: CASSGTGSSYEQYF.

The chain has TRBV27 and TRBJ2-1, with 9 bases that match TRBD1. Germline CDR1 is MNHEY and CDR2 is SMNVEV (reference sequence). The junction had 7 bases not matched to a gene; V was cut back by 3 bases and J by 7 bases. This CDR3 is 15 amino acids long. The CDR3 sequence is CASSFLDRGSNEQFF. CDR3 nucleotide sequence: TGTGCCAGCAGTTTCCTGGACAGGGGATCGAATGAGCAGTTCTTC.

The CDR3 DNA is TGTGCCAGCAGCGCGCTCCGGGACAGGGTCTATGGCTACACCTTC. Its translation: CASSALRDRVYGYTF. This chain uses TRBV11-2 with TRBJ1-2, with 9 bases aligning to TRBD1. Germline CDR1 and CDR2: SGHAT and FQNNGV. With V trimmed by 5 bases and J by 4 bases, 8 bases remained unmatched. The CDR3 runs 15 residues.

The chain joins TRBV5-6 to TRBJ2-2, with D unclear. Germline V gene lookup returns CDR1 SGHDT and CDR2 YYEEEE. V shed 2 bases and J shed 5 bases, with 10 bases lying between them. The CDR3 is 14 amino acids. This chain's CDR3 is CASSFPHVTGELFF. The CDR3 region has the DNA TGTGCCAGCAGCTTTCCCCACGTGACCGGGGAGCTGTTTTTT.

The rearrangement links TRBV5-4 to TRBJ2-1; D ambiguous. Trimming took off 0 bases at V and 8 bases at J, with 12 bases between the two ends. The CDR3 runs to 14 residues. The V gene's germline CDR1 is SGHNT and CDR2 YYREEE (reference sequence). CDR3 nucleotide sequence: TGTGCCAGCAGCTTGGCGGCTAGGTGGCATGAGCAGTTCTTC. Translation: CASSLAARWHEQFF.

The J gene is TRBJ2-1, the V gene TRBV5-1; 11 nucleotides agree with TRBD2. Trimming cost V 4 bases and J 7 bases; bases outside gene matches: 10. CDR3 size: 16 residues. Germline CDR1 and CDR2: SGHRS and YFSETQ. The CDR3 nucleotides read TGCGCCAGCAGCCTGCAACTAGCGGGAGCTGGGAATGAGCAGTTCTTC. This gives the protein CASSLQLAGAGNEQFF.

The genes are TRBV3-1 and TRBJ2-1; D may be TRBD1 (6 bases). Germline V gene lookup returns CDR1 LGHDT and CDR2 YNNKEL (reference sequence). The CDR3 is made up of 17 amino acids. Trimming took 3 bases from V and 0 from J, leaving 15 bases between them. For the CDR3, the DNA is TGTGCCAGCAGCCAGCCCCCGGGACAAAGCTCCTACAATGAGCAGTTCTTC. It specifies CASSQPPGQSSYNEQFF.

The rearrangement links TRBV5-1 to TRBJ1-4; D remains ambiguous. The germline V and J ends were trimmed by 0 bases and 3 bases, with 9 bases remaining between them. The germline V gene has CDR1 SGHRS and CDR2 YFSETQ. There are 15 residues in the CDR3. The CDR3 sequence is CASSLEEVPNEKLFF. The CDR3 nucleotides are TGCGCCAGCAGCTTGGAGGAGGTACCTAATGAAAAACTGTTTTTT.

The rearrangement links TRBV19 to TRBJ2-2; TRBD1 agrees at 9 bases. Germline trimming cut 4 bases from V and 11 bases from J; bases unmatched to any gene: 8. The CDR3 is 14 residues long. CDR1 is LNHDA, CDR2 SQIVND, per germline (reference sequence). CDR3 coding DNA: TGTGCCAGTAGTAAAACCGGGACAGGGTATGAGCTGTTTTTT. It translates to CASSKTGTGYELFF. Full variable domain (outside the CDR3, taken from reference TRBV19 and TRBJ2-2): DGGITQSPKYLFRKEGQNVTLSCEQNLNHDAMYWYRQDPGQGLRLIYYSQIVNDFQKGDIAEGYSVSREKKESFPLTVTSAQKNPTAFYLCASSKTGTGYELFFGEGSRLTVL.